Listed here are 26 T cell receptor beta chains from one sample, sequenced in a study of molecular identifiers for immune sequencing clone quantification. TCRdb independently ran MiXCR on the PCR reads; one entry per CDR3 protein. The sample lists around 480,000 distinct CDR3 sequences; around a fifth were seen once. Sample: naive CD8+ T cells from blood, with Jurkat cell RNA spiked in. Subset reported: FACS-sorted CD8+CD4-CCR7+CD45RA+ naive T cells. The source is a human donor in good health. Some libraries in this study had Jurkat cell RNA spiked in.

This clonotype was seen a handful of times. The chain links TRBV30 to TRBJ2-1, with D unclear. Trimming cost V 2 bases and J 6 bases, with 8 bases left between them. Per the germline V gene, CDR1 is GTSNPN and CDR2 is SVGIG (reference sequence). This CDR3 is built from 12 residues. The CDR3 DNA reads as TGTGCCTGGAGTCTGGGTGGCAATGAGCAGTTCTTC. It yields the protein CAWSLGGNEQFF.

This clonotype was observed many times. This chain links TRBV12-3 or TRBV12-4 with TRBJ2-3; TRBD1 aligns across 7 bases. Trimming cost V 1 base and J 2 bases; bases outside gene matches: 3. The CDR3 extends over 15 amino acids. The CDR3: CASSLEGALTDTQYF. Written as DNA, the CDR3 is TGTGCCAGCAGTTTAGAGGGGGCCCTCACAGATACGCAGTATTTT.

This clonotype was seen repeatedly, ten times or more. This rearrangement joins TRBV20-1 to TRBJ2-3; 7 bases fit TRBD1. Trimming took 6 bases from V and 4 from J; bases not matched to a gene: 16. From germline, CDR1 is DFQATT and CDR2 SNEGSKA (reference sequence). The CDR3 sequence is 16 residues long. CDR3 DNA: TGCAGTGCCCCTAGTCCCCAGGGGGTACAAGCAGATACGCAGTATTTT. Protein product: CSAPSPQGVQADTQYF.

This clonotype was found many times. The chain combines TRBV6-6 with TRBJ2-7; D is possibly TRBD2 (6 bases). Trimming removed 11 bases at V and 0 bases at J, with 14 bases between. Per germline, CDR1 MNHNY and CDR2 SVGAGI (reference sequence). This CDR3 is 13 amino acids long. The CDR3 DNA is TGTGCCGCCACCGGGACTGGCTCCTACGAGCAGTACTTC. Translated: CAATGTGSYEQYF.

In regard to this clonotype: The junction and the germline gene differ at one end; a read error may be behind it. This chain links TRBV25-1 with TRBJ2-6; D ambiguous. Looked up from germline, CDR1 is MGHDK and CDR2 is SYGVNS. The CDR3 has 14 amino acids. The DNA of the CDR3 is TGTGCCAACAGTGAAATTTCTGGGGCCAACGTCCTGACTTTC. This encodes CANSEISGANVLTF.

V gene TRBV7-9 combines with J gene TRBJ2-7; 8 bases are shared with TRBD2. The V and J ends lost 0 bases and 0 bases, in that order; junction bases with no gene match: 1. Per the germline V gene, CDR1 is SEHNR and CDR2 is FQNEAQ (reference sequence). CDR3 length equals 15 residues. The CDR3 DNA reads TGTGCCAGCAGCTTAGCAGCGGGAGTCTCCTACGAGCAGTACTTC. It yields the protein CASSLAAGVSYEQYF.

This clonotype was detected only a few times. The V call is TRBV19, the J call TRBJ1-6, with 9 bases that match TRBD1. There are 14 residues in the CDR3. V lost 6 bases, J lost 10 bases, and 7 bases stayed unmatched. Germline CDR1 is LNHDA and CDR2 is SQIVND (reference sequence). The chain's CDR3 is CASSPGTGFSPLHF. Written as DNA, the CDR3 is TGTGCCAGTAGCCCCGGGACAGGGTTCTCACCCCTCCACTTT.

V and J are TRBV24-1 and TRBJ2-1; 12 positions match TRBD2. Trimming removed 4 bases from V and 8 bases from J; junction bases left unmatched: 8. The CDR3 extends over 16 amino acids. The germline gives CDR1 KGHDR, CDR2 SFDVKD. The DNA for the CDR3 is TGTGCCACCAGTGACCCGACTAGCGGGAGTCCCGATGAGCAGTTCTTC. As protein: CATSDPTSGSPDEQFF.

This clonotype has a handful of counts. V usage is TRBV6-9 and J usage is TRBJ1-5; no clear D. Deletions cut 10 bases from V and 1 base from J, with 17 bases between. The CDR3 is made up of 15 amino acids. The germline CDR1 and CDR2 sequences are MNHGY and SVAAGI. The CDR3, as DNA: TGTGCCACTGCCTGGGGTGGAGGGAGCAATCAGCCCCAGCATTTT. Residues: CATAWGGGSNQPQHF.

This clonotype turned up a few times. J is TRBJ2-7 and V is TRBV19; D possibly corresponds to TRBD2 (5 bases). V was clipped by 3 bases and J by 6 bases, with 12 bases between them. CDR1 is LNHDA and CDR2 is SQIVND in the germline V gene (reference sequence). This CDR3 is 13 amino acids long. The CDR3 DNA is TGTGCCAGTAGTATCCCCAGCGGAGCCGAGCAGTACTTC. Translated, it gives CASSIPSGAEQYF.

On this clonotype: This may arise from a read error, as a much more abundant clone is one base away. This chain uses TRBV5-1 with TRBJ1-1; unclear D gene. CDR1 is SGHRS and CDR2 is YFSETQ in the germline V gene. V was clipped by 0 bases and J by 2 bases, with 11 bases between them. CDR3 length equals 15 residues. The chain's CDR3 is CASSLALLGNTEAFF. Written as DNA, the CDR3 is TGCGCCAGCAGCTTGGCCCTTTTGGGCAACACTGAAGCTTTCTTT.

On this clonotype itself: The conserved phenylalanine or tryptophan normally closing the CDR3 is absent here, so this likely arose from a read error. V is TRBV30 and J is TRBJ2-7; the D call may be TRBD1 or TRBD2 (5 bases each). Germline V gives CDR1 GTSNPN, CDR2 SVGIG (reference sequence). This CDR3 has 14 amino acids. V lost 3 bases to trimming and J lost 1 base, with 13 bases between them. Written as DNA, the CDR3 is TGTGCCTGGAGACCGGGACGGTTGTCCTACGAGCAGTACCTC. This gives the protein CAWRPGRLSYEQYL.

This clonotype was seen only a few times. This sequence joins TRBV28 and TRBJ1-1; D is unresolved. CDR3 length: 16 amino acids. CDR1 and CDR2 (germline): MDHEN, SYDVKM. Between the trimmed V and J ends, which lost 5 bases and 3 bases, there was a span of 19 bases. The CDR3 sequence is CASSAVSSVLYTEAFF. The CDR3 coding sequence is TGTGCCAGCAGTGCGGTTTCTTCGGTTTTGTACACTGAAGCTTTCTTT.

In this sample, this clonotype turned up many times. The chain combines TRBV6-2 or TRBV6-3 with TRBJ2-7, with 9 bases lining up with TRBD2. Looked up from germline, CDR1 is MNHEY and CDR2 is SVGEGT. CDR3 length equals 14 residues. V gave up 2 bases and J gave up 3 bases; unmatched junction bases: 2. This CDR3 reads CASSYASGNYEQYF. Here the CDR3 DNA reads TGTGCCAGCAGTTACGCTAGCGGGAACTACGAGCAGTACTTC.

Turning to this clonotype: A much larger clone lies one base from this, so it may be a read error. The chain has TRBV7-9 and TRBJ1-1; D may be TRBD1 (6 bases). The length of the CDR3 is 15 residues. The V end was cut by 1 base, the J end by 0 bases, with 9 bases between. Germline CDR1 and CDR2: SEHNR and FQNEAQ (reference sequence). This CDR3 is CASSLVTGMNTEAFF. CDR3 nucleotide sequence: TGTGCCAGCAGCTTAGTTACAGGGATGAACACTGAAGCTTTCTTT.

This clonotype was counted between two and nine times. The J gene is TRBJ2-7, the V gene TRBV7-2, with D possibly being TRBD1 or TRBD2 (5 bases each). Germline V lookup: CDR1 SGHTA, CDR2 FQGNSA. The V and J ends lost 5 bases and 0 bases respectively, with 14 bases between them. CDR3 length: 15 amino acids. The CDR3 loop reads CASSLRDASSYEQYF. CDR3 bases: TGTGCCAGCAGCCTCCGGGACGCTAGCTCCTACGAGCAGTACTTC.

This clonotype was found many times. The V call is TRBV29-1, the J call TRBJ2-2; D ambiguous. This CDR3 is built from 13 residues. Germline V gene data show CDR1 as SQVTM and CDR2 as ANQGSEA. V was shortened by 1 base and J by 1 base, with 4 bases between the two germline ends. The DNA for the CDR3 is TGCAGCGTTGAAGGGGAGAACACCGGGGAGCTGTTTTTT. Translating gives CSVEGENTGELFF.

This clonotype was seen more than once but under ten times. The chain uses TRBV6-1 and TRBJ1-1; no reliable D call. This CDR3 spans 14 amino acids. CDR1 is MNHNS and CDR2 is SASEGT in the germline V gene. Trimming took off 3 bases at V and 1 base at J, with 9 bases between the two ends. The CDR3 bases are TGTGCCAGCAGTGAGAGCGACCCGAACACTGAAGCTTTCTTT. It encodes CASSESDPNTEAFF.

CDR3: CASSSGGSYYEQYF. In nucleotides, the CDR3 is TGTGCCAGCAGTTCGGGGGGCAGCTATTACGAGCAGTACTTC. The V and J genes are TRBV6-5 and TRBJ2-7; the D gene is possibly TRBD2 (7 bases). The V gene lost 4 bases and the J gene lost 4 bases, with 14 bases spanning the gap. The CDR3 runs to 14 residues. Looked up from germline, CDR1 is MNHEY and CDR2 is SVGAGI.

This clonotype was counted at least ten times. The chain carries TRBV6-5 and TRBJ1-1; D gene unclear. Germline lookup yields CDR1 MNHEY and CDR2 SVGAGI. Trimming shortened V by 5 bases and J by 4 bases, and 11 bases separated the two germline ends. The CDR3 is made up of 13 amino acids. Here the CDR3 DNA reads TGTGCCAGCAGTATGGGGTGGGGCACTGAAGCTTTCTTT. Translated: CASSMGWGTEAFF.

There are a few counts of this clonotype. The gene calls are TRBV4-3 and TRBJ2-7; D may match TRBD1 or TRBD2 (5 bases each). Germline V gene lookup returns CDR1 LGHNA and CDR2 YSLEER. Trimming removed 0 bases at V and 2 bases at J, with 17 bases between. The CDR3 runs to 17 residues. The CDR3 DNA is TGCGCCAGCAGCCAAGATCTAGCCCCCCAGGGCACCTACGAGCAGTACTTC. Translating gives CASSQDLAPQGTYEQYF.

This clonotype occurred many times. J is TRBJ1-1 and V is TRBV30; tentative D call: TRBD1 (6 bases). Trimming removed 4 bases from V and 6 bases from J, with 12 bases in between. CDR3 length equals 12 residues. CDR1 GTSNPN and CDR2 SVGIG come from the germline V gene (reference sequence). The DNA for the CDR3 is TGTGCCTGGAACAGGGTTGGGGCTGAAGCTTTCTTT. Amino acids: CAWNRVGAEAFF.

This clonotype was picked up many times. This sequence joins TRBV12-3 or TRBV12-4 and TRBJ1-6; no clear D. Trimming stripped 4 bases from V and 5 bases from J, with 9 bases between. The length of the CDR3 is 14 residues. CDR3 DNA sequence: TGTGCCAGCAGTTCCCTGGGCCATAATTCACCCCTCCACTTT. It specifies CASSSLGHNSPLHF.

This clonotype was found a few times. CDR3 coding DNA: TGTGCCAGTAGTACAGGGGCTGGGGCCAACGTCCTGACTTTC. Its protein product is CASSTGAGANVLTF. The rearrangement joins TRBV19 to TRBJ2-6; a weak D match, TRBD1 (6 bases). CDR1 and CDR2 (germline): LNHDA, SQIVND (reference sequence). Trimming shortened V by 4 bases and J by 2 bases, and 6 bases separated the two germline ends. The length of the CDR3 is 14 residues.

This clonotype was counted ten times or more. This chain joins TRBV4-3 and TRBJ2-7; 13 positions match TRBD2. Germline V gives CDR1 LGHNA, CDR2 YSLEER. V dropped 0 bases and J dropped 2; count of bases not matched to a gene: 1. The CDR3 spans 16 residues. Written as DNA, the CDR3 is TGCGCCAGCAGCCAAGATACTAGCGGGGGGGCCTACGAGCAGTACTTC. Translation gives CASSQDTSGGAYEQYF.

This clonotype was observed many times. This chain links TRBV7-9 with TRBJ2-5, with 9 bases that match TRBD1. V shed 2 bases and J 1 base; nucleotides not matched to a gene: 8. Germline V gene data show CDR1 as SEHNR and CDR2 as FQNEAQ (reference sequence). The CDR3 is 17 residues long. CDR3 sequence reads: CASSLLPGQGGQETQYF. The CDR3, as DNA: TGTGCCAGCAGCTTACTTCCGGGACAGGGAGGCCAAGAGACCCAGTACTTC.